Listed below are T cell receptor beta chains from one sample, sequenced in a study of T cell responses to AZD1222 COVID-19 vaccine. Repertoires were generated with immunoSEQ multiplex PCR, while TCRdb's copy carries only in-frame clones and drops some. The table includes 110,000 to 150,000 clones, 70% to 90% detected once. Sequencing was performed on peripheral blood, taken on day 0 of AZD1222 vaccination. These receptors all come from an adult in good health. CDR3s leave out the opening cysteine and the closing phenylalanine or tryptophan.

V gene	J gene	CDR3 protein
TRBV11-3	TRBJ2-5	ASSFRGEETQY
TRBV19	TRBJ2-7	ASSIQAGEQY
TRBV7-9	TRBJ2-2	ASSNGVVRGTGELF
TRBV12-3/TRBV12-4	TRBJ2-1	ASSIDEQF
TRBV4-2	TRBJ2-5	ASSQGGSGVETQY
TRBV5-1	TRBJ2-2	ASSSRGTANTGELF
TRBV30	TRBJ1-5	AWTGGGGQPQH
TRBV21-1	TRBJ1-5	ASSNHWKEKISLAHQPQH
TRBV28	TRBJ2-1	ASRGRYGINEQF
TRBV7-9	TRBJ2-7	ASSPRTAGGSYEQY
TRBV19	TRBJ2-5	ASSIGLAGVETQY
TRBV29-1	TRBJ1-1	SVVGNVNTEAF
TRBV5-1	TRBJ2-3	ASRRASGSTDTQY
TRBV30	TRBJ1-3	AWSLLNTIY
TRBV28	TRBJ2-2	ASSLGQNTGELF
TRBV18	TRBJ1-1	ASSPLDGWNTEAF
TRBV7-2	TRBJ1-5	ASSADRGQPQH
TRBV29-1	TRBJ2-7	SVEDERSSYEQY
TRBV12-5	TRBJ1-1	ASGWKGNTEAF
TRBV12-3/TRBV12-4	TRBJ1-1	ASSTRGPEAF
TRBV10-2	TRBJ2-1	ASTGLAGDNEQF
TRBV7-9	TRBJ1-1	ASGPATVNTEAF
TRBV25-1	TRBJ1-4	ASSAHTGGMGKLF
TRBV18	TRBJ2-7	ASSKAGGPVEQY
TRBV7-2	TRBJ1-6	ASSRHPGDPYNSPLH
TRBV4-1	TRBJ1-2	ASSNPGTGYT
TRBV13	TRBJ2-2	ASSLGQGTGELF
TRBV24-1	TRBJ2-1	ATSDPTSREQF
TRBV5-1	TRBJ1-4	ASSLTPQGLGEKLF
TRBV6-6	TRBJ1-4	ASSAGSGTKLF
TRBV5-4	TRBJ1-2	ASSLGTVTGYT
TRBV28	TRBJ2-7	ASSLRDREQY
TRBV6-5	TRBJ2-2	ASRATGELF
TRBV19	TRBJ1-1	ASSGTLNTEAF
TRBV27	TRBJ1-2	ASSPPEQGPEANYGYT
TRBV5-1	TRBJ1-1	ASSLKAPWNTEAF
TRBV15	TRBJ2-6	ATSPRTGAGANVLT
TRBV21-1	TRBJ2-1	ASNLFRQGLSYNEQF
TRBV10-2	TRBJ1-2	ASSGGQGNYGYT
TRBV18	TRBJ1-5	ASSPDGVNQPQH
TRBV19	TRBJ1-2	ASAPGQNYGYT
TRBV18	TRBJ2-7	ASSPPGWSSYEQY
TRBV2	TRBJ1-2	ASSLDRDGVGYT
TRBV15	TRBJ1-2	ATTLDRAAYGYT
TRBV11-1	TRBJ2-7	ASSLRVGRSEQY
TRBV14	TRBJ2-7	ASSDLDSSGEQY
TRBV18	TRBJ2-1	ASSPTNQGSEQF
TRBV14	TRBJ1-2	ASSRQGREGYT